This TCR beta chain was profiled in a study of siplizumab effects on memory and regulatory T cells (dated by TCRdb to 2018 to 2020). With regard to the full study: The effect of the anti-CD2 antibody siplizumab on alloreactive T-cell subsets was examined in allogeneic mixed lymphocyte reactions constructed from human PBMCs.

This clone was detected only once. Its antigen is unknown. Base qualities are missing; no much larger clone stands one base away. The same CDR3 also results from other DNA sequences found in this sample. Sorted unstimulated T cells and proliferating T cells recovered from mixed lymphocyte reactions underwent TCRbeta CDR3 sequencing. Fresh whole blood from ten HLA-typed healthy donors served as the source for isolating PBMCs. Unstimulated CD4+ non-regulatory T cells were FACS-sorted to map the origin of alloreactive clones. Preparation of the library involved the immunoSEQ multiplex PCR assay. The deep sequencing platform assayed about 10^5 TCR templates per sample. Genomic DNA extracted from sorted T cells was used for TCRbeta CDR3 sequencing. In the original analysis: Clonal analysis of TCRbeta CDR3 data was done in the R programming language. Unstimulated samples were compared with post-reaction CFSE-low samples to define alloreactive CD4+ and CD8+ clones. By matching sequences to the repertoires of sorted unstimulated Treg and non-Treg cells, each alloreactive CD4+ clone was assigned a regulatory or non-regulatory origin. TCRdb took this table from immuneACCESS and kept in-frame rearrangements with V and J called. Such tables lack part of the clones; where checked against another copy, unresolved V genes explain under half of the gap, and the rest is unexplained. V and J calls and clone size are given by that table; D and trimming were obtained from the DNA. For this sample the table gives about 100,000 clones, of which roughly 93% were detected only once. The ten largest make up about 1.2% of the sample.

Overall results and qualifications from the work: The cumulative frequency of alloreactive sequences that could be traced back to unstimulated CD4+ memory T cells was significantly reduced by siplizumab. Whether proliferating Tregs from siplizumab cultures were suppressive was not functionally confirmed. About 75-96% of proliferating CD4+ or CD8+ clones could not be given a naive or memory phenotype. Compared with memory T cells, unstimulated naive T cells appeared more diverse, and naive cells seemed to make a substantial contribution to the alloresponse. Of the alloreactive CD4+ clones that could be mapped, the Treg-derived share averaged about 63% with siplizumab compared with around 25% in control reactions. Sequences below about 10^-5 frequency were poorly captured, so only a minor fraction of alloreactive clones could be mapped to unstimulated subsets.

The TCR comes from a human donor in good health. Input material: non-Treg CD4+ T cells sorted from blood. In light of the paper, this sample's cell subset or site label describes: FACS-sorted unstimulated CD4+ non-regulatory T cells.

The CDR3 is CASSLPSGGHYEQYF. The bases are TGTGCCAGCAGTTTACCCAGCGGGGGGCACTACGAGCAGTACTTC. The rearrangement combines TRBV28 with TRBJ2-7; TRBD2 matches 9 bases in the middle. V is cut back by 2 bases and J by 3 bases, with 5 bases in the junction unmatched. The CDR3 starts with the cysteine, ends with the phenylalanine, and has 15 residues. Only the CDR3 DNA is retained, 45 bases long and in frame from the first base. CDR1 and CDR2, looked up from the germline V gene, are MDHEN and SYDVKM.